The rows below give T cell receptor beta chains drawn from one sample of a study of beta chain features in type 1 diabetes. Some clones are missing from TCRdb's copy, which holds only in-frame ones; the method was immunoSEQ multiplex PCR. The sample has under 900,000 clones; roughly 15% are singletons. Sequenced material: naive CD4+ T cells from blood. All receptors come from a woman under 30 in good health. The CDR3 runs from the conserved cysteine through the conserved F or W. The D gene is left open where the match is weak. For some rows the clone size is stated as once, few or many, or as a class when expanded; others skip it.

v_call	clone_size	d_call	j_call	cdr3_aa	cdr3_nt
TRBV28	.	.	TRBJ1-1	CASSLGGQGGTEAFF	TGTGCCAGCAGTTTGGGGGGGCAGGGCGGCACTGAAGCTTTCTTT
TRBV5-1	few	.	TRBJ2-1	CASSIGEFYNEQFF	TGCGCCAGCAGTATAGGGGAATTTTACAATGAGCAGTTCTTC
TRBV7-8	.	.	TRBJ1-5	CASSLEKFNQPQHF	TGTGCCAGCAGCTTAGAGAAGTTCAATCAGCCCCAGCATTTT
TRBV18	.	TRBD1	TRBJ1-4	CASSLGNRGKLFF	TGTGCCAGCTCACTGGGGAACAGGGGAAAACTGTTTTTT
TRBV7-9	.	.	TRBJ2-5	CASSLVAPPTQYF	TGTGCCAGCAGCTTAGTGGCGCCGCCGACCCAGTACTTC
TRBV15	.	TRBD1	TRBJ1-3	CATSTRDRGNTIYF	TGTGCCACCAGCACTAGGGACAGGGGAAACACCATATATTTT
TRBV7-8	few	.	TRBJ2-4	CASSPTGGIQYF	TGTGCCAGCAGCCCTACGGGCGGCATTCAGTACTTC
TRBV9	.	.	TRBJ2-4	CASSVAVGGVRRNLAKNIQYF	TGTGCCAGCAGCGTAGCTGTTGGGGGAGTGAGGAGGAACCTAGCCAAAAACATTCAGTACTTC
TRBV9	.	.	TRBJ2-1	CASSVTAGASYNEQFF	TGTGCCAGCAGCGTAACGGCAGGGGCTTCCTACAATGAGCAGTTCTTC
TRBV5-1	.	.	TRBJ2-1	CASSDRQVYNEQFF	TGCGCCAGCAGCGATCGGCAGGTCTACAATGAGCAGTTCTTC
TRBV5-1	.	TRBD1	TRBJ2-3	CASSLIPTGADTQYF	TGCGCCAGCAGCTTGATTCCTACAGGGGCAGATACGCAGTATTTT
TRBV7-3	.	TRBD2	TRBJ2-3	CASSLGTSGGTDTQYF	TGTGCCAGCAGCTTAGGGACTAGCGGGGGCACAGATACGCAGTATTTT
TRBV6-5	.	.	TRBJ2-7	CASSSPVVYEQYF	TGTGCCAGCAGCTCCCCCGTCGTCTACGAGCAGTACTTC
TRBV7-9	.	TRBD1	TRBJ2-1	CASSRDSGYNEQFF	TGTGCCAGCAGCCGGGACAGTGGGTACAATGAGCAGTTCTTC
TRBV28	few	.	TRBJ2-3	CASGGPGSTDTQYF	TGTGCCAGCGGGGGTCCCGGGTCCACAGATACGCAGTATTTT
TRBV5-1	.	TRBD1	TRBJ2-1	CASSHYGTAYNEQFF	TGCGCCAGCAGCCATTACGGGACAGCTTACAATGAGCAGTTCTTC
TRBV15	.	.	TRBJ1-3	CATSREFFSGNTIYF	TGTGCCACCAGCCGGGAGTTTTTTTCTGGAAACACCATATATTTT
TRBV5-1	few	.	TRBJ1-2	CASRLGAQAALYGYTF	TGCGCCAGCAGGTTAGGGGCGCAGGCTGCGCTCTATGGCTACACCTTC
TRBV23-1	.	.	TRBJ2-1	CASTSRGAGGNEQFF	TGCGCCAGCACTTCTAGGGGGGCCGGCGGCAATGAGCAGTTCTTC
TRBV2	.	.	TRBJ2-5	CASSVWGVETQYF	TGTGCCAGCAGTGTATGGGGGGTAGAGACCCAGTACTTC
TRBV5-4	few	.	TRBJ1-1	CASSFRREATEAFF	TGTGCCAGCAGCTTCCGGCGGGAGGCCACTGAAGCTTTCTTT
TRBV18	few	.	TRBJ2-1	CASSPQGSNEQFF	TGTGCCAGCTCACCTCAGGGGTCAAATGAGCAGTTCTTC
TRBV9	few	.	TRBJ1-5	CASSSGNGNQNQPQHF	TGTGCCAGCAGCTCGGGGAACGGGAATCAGAATCAGCCCCAGCATTTT
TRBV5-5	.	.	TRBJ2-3	CASSSGQNTQYF	TGTGCCAGCAGCTCCGGACAGAATACGCAGTATTTT
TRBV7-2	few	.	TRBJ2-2	CASSFPGELFF	TGTGCCAGCAGCTTCCCCGGGGAGCTGTTTTTT
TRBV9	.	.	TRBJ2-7	CASSVGQGLSYEQYF	TGTGCCAGCAGCGTAGGACAGGGACTCTCCTACGAGCAGTACTTC
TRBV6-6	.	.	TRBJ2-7	CASSHTTGTYEQYF	TGTGCCAGCAGTCATACAACAGGGACCTACGAGCAGTACTTC
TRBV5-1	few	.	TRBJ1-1	CASSLNTYFMNTEAFF	TGCGCCAGCAGCCTGAACACCTACTTCATGAACACTGAAGCTTTCTTT
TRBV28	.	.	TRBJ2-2	CASSLAERSGELFF	TGTGCCAGCAGTTTGGCGGAGAGAAGCGGGGAGCTGTTTTTT
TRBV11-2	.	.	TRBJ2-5	CASSLVADKETQYF	TGTGCCAGCAGCTTAGTCGCGGACAAGGAGACCCAGTACTTC
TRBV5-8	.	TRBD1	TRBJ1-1	CASSRRDRVRRAFF	TGTGCCAGCAGCAGAAGGGACAGGGTGAGGCGGGCTTTCTTT
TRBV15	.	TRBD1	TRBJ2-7	CATSRLPGGSYEQYF	TGTGCCACCAGCAGGCTTCCAGGGGGTTCCTACGAGCAGTACTTC
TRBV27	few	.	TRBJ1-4	CASSFAARNEKLFF	TGTGCCAGCAGTTTTGCGGCAAGGAATGAAAAACTGTTTTTT
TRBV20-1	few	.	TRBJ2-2	CSATDSGELFF	TGCAGTGCTACCGACAGCGGGGAGCTGTTTTTT
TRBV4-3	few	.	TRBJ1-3	CASSQGQISGNTIYF	TGCGCCAGCAGCCAAGGACAGATCTCTGGAAACACCATATATTTT
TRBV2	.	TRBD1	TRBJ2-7	CASSRGWTGEPYEQYF	TGTGCCAGCAGCCGCGGATGGACAGGGGAACCCTACGAGCAGTACTTC
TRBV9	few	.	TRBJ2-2	CASSVGGLNTGELFF	TGTGCCAGCAGCGTAGGCGGGTTGAACACCGGGGAGCTGTTTTTT
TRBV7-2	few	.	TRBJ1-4	CASRPQDGRNEKLFF	TGTGCCAGCAGACCACAGGACGGACGAAATGAAAAACTGTTTTTT
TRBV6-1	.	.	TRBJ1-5	CASSARSVGYRNQPQHF	TGTGCCAGCAGTGCCCGTTCCGTGGGGTATCGCAATCAGCCCCAGCATTTT
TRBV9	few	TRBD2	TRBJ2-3	CASSVASGRGADTQYF	TGTGCCAGCAGCGTAGCTAGCGGGAGGGGTGCAGATACGCAGTATTTT
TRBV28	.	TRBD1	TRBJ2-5	CASTRQGGETQYF	TGTGCCAGCACTCGACAGGGGGGAGAGACCCAGTACTTC
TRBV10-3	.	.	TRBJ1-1	CAISDSNTEAFF	TGTGCCATCAGTGATTCCAACACTGAAGCTTTCTTT
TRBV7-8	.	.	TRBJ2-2	CASSIGARRGPTRGELFF	TGTGCCAGCAGCATTGGTGCACGGCGGGGTCCCACACGGGGGGAGCTGTTTTTT
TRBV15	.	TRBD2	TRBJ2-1	CATSRAPRSGRIYNEQFF	TGTGCCACCAGCAGAGCCCCCCGTAGCGGGAGAATCTACAATGAGCAGTTCTTC
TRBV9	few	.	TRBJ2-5	CASGDSQETQYF	TGTGCCAGCGGGGATTCTCAAGAGACCCAGTACTTC
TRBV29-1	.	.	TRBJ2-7	CSVRQTTYEQYF	TGCAGCGTTAGACAGACCACCTACGAGCAGTACTTC
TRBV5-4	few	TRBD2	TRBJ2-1	CASSELAGSNEQFF	TGTGCCAGCAGCGAACTAGCGGGAAGCAATGAGCAGTTCTTC
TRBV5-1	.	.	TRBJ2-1	CASSLGLHPKNNEQFF	TGCGCCAGCAGCCTGGGTCTGCATCCCAAAAACAATGAGCAGTTCTTC
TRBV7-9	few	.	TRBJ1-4	CASSLRATTNEKLFF	TGTGCCAGCAGCCTCAGGGCGACAACTAATGAAAAACTGTTTTTT
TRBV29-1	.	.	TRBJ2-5	CSVALTVQETQYF	TGCAGCGTTGCGTTGACAGTCCAAGAGACCCAGTACTTC
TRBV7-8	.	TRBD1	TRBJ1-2	CASSLETGGYYGYTF	TGTGCCAGCAGCTTAGAGACAGGGGGCTACTATGGCTACACCTTC
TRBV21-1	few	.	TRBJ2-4	CASSLPAGTGIREGAKNIQYF	TGTGCCAGCAGCCTCCCGGCGGGGACAGGGATACGTGAAGGAGCCAAAAACATTCAGTACTTC